These T cell receptor beta chains were read from a single sample in a study of blood T cells in healthy people across ages. MiXCR, applied by TCRdb to the 5' RACE reads, yields one record per CDR3 protein. The repertoire holds 380,000 or so distinct CDR3 sequences, about 55% seen once, with 45% to 55% in the top ten. The sample taken for sequencing was blood. Receptors originate from a man in his sixties in good health. Each CDR3 is given without its conserved first and last residue. Fields, in order: V gene, CDR3 protein.

>TRBV7-2
ASSRRFGGGDGYT
>TRBV24-1
ATSDSGRQGGAQY
>TRBV11-2
ASSLRGTAHTDTQY
>TRBV6-2/TRBV6-3
ASSFTGAGGNSDTQY
>TRBV27
ASSLFSTSSYNEQF
>TRBV6-2/TRBV6-3
ASRPLGTGGHNQPQH
>TRBV20-1
SAPGREGVRTEAF
>TRBV5-6
ASSPVSGSTDTQY
>TRBV11-2
ASSLDRAGANVLT
>TRBV20-1
SAREGTGTGREQY
>TRBV6-5
ASSFGGFQTIGEEQY
>TRBV25-1
ASSEMGEETQY
>TRBV7-9
ASGRDSPLDEQY
>TRBV28
ASRGQMNTEAF
>TRBV5-6
ASSLRTGATEQY
>TRBV20-1
SPTSSGSSYEQY
>TRBV3-1
ASSQETVGGYT
>TRBV6-2/TRBV6-3
ASSRGDNSPLH
>TRBV29-1
SVEDWASGPTDTQY
>TRBV7-2
ASSLRDGNQPQH
>TRBV29-1
SVGGGYEQY
>TRBV20-1
SASQGAGNQPQH
>TRBV5-1
ASNDDRGGYT
>TRBV29-1
SVVAGGTGETQY
>TRBV12-3/TRBV12-4
ANRGHSYNEQF
>TRBV6-5
ASGSGSSYNEQF
>TRBV3-1
ASRPGQGRSYEQY
>TRBV5-1
ASSQPRYQETQY
>TRBV7-2
ASSLVDRSYGYT
>TRBV25-1
ASSGAGFTQETQY
>TRBV5-1
ASSEPRLAANTDTQY
>TRBV2
ASVMGGYYEQY
>TRBV29-1
SVPSVGTEQY
>TRBV4-3
ASSQDLLGGRYGYT
>TRBV29-1
SVEGGLNYGYT
>TRBV6-5
ASSPDNGYGQETQY
>TRBV24-1
ATSGPSGSEQY
>TRBV29-1
SAAISGANVLT
>TRBV3-1
ASSQDRSEAANEQF
>TRBV7-9
ASSAGGSGRLRQF
>TRBV29-1
SVDKGSGLATGQF
>TRBV7-6
ASSPLAETRTDTQY
>TRBV20-1
SARGGGRSNEQF
>TRBV5-6
ASSSPHGRNYEQY